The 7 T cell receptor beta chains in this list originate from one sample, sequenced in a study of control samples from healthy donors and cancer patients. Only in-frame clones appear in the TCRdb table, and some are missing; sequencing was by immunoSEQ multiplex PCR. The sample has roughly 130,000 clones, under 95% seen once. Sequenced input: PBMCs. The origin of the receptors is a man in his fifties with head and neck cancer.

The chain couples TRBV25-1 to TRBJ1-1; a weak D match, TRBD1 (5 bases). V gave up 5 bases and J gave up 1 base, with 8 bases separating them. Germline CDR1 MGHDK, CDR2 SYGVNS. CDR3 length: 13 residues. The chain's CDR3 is CASSPTANTEAFF. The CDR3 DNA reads TGTGCCAGCAGTCCGACAGCGAACACTGAAGCTTTCTTT.

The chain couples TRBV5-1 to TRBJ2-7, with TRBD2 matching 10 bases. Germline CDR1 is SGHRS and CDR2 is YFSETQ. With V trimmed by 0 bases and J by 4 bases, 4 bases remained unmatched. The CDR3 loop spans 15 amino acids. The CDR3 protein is CASSLGAGGPYEQYF. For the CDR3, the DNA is TGCGCCAGCAGCTTGGGAGCGGGGGGGCCTTACGAGCAGTACTTC.

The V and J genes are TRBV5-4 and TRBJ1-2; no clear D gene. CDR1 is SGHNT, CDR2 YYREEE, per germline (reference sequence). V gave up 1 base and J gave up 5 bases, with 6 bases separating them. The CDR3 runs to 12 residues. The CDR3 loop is CASSLLGYGYTF. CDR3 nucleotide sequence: TGTGCCAGCAGCTTGTTAGGGTATGGCTACACCTTC. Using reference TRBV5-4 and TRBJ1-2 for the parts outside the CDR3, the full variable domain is ETGVTQSPTHLIKTRGQQVTLRCSSQSGHNTVSWYQQALGQGPQFIFQYYREEENGRGNFPPRFSGLQFPNYSSELNVNALELDDSALYLCASSLLGYGYTFGSGTRLTVV.

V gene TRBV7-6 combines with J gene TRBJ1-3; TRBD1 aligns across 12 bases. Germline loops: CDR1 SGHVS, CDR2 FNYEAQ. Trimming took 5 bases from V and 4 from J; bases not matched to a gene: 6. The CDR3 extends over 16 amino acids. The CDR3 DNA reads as TGTGCCAGCAGCCTTGGGACAGGGGGCTCCGGAAACACCATATATTTT. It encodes CASSLGTGGSGNTIYF.

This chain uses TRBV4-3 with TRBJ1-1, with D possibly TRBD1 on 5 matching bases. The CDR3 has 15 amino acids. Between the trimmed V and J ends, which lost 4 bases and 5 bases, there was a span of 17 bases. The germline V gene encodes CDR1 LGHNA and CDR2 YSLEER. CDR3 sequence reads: CASSPLTGGRTEAFF. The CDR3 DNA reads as TGCGCCAGCAGCCCTCTAACAGGAGGTAGGACTGAAGCTTTCTTT.

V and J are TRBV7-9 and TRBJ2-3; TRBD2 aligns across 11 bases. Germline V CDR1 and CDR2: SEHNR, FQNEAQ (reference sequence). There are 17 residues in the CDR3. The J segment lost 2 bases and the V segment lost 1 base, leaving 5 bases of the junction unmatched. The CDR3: CASSLGVTSGDTDTQYF. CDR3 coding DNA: TGTGCCAGCAGCTTAGGGGTGACTAGCGGGGACACAGATACGCAGTATTTT.

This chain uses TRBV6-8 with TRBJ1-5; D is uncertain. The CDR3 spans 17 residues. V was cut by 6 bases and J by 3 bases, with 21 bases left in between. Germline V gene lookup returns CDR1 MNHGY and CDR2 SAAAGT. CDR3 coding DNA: TGTGCCAGCAGGGACTGGTGGTCGGCAGTGATCAATCAGCCCCAGCATTTT. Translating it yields CASRDWWSAVINQPQHF.